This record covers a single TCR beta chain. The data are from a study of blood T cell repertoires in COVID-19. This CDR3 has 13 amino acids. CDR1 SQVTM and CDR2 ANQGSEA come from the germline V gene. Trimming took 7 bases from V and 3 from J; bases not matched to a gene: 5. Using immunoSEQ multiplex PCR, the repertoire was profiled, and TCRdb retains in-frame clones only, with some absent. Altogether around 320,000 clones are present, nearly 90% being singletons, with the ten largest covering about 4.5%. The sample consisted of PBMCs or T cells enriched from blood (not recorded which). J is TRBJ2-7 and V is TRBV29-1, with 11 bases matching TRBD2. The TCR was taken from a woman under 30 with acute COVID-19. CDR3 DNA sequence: TGCAGCGCAAGGACTAGCGGGCTCTACGAGCAGTACTTC. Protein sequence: CSARTSGLYEQYF.